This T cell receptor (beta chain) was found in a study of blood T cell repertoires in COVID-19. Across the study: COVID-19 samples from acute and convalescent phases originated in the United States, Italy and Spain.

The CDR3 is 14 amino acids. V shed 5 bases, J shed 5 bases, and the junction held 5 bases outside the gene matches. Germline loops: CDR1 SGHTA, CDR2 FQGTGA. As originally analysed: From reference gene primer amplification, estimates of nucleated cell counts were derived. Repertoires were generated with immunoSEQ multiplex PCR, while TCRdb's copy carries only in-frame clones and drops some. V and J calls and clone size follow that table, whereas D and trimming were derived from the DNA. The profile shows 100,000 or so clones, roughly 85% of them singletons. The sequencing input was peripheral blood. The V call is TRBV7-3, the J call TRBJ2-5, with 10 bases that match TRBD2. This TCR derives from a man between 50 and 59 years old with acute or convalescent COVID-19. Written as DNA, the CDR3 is TGTGCCAGCAGCCACAGCGGGGGGGCGGAGACCCAGTACTTC. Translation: CASSHSGGAETQYF.